The present entry profiles one T cell receptor (beta chain) with its context. Its antigen remains unidentified. TCRdb's table, derived via immunoSEQ multiplex PCR, lists solely in-frame clones and lacks some. In the table there are about 58,000 clones, less than 85% of which are singletons. This sample is drawn from a study of lymphopenia after photon versus proton radiotherapy. The study's findings and limits: Authors raise, but do not show, better survival with proton therapy. After the lymphocyte nadir, photon-treated repertoires showed oligoclonal expansion, especially of CD8+ Temra cells.

V shed 2 bases and J shed 3 bases, with 14 bases lying between them. This CDR3 has 15 amino acids. Germline lookup yields CDR1 SGHVS and CDR2 FNYEAQ. The sequence derives from a man aged 55 to 70 with pancreatic cancer. Sequences were derived from peripheral blood, sampled from a patient treated with proton-based radiotherapy. The chain couples TRBV7-6 to TRBJ2-7, with a tentative D call TRBD1 (5 bases). Here the CDR3 reads CASSLNPGRDYEQYF. The DNA for the CDR3 is TGTGCCAGCAGCTTAAACCCGGGCAGGGACTACGAGCAGTACTTC.